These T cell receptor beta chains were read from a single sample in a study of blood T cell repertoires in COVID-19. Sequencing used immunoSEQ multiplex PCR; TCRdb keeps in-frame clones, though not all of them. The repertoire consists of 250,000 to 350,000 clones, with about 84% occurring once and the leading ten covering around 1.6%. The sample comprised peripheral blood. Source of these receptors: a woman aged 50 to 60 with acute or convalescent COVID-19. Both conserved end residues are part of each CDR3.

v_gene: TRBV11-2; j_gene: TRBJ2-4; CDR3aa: CASSLGMGGAGLAF
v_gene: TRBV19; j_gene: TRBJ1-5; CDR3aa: CASNGEGSGGNQPQHF
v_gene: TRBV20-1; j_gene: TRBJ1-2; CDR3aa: CSAVGDSSYTF
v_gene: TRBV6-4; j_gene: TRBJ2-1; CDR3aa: CASSVELARWNEQFF
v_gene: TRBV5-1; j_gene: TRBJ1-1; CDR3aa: CASSLVGGQNEAFF
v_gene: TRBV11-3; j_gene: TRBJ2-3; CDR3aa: CASSLGRGRAVNTQYF
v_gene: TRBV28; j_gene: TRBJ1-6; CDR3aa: CASSLGTGRNSPLHF
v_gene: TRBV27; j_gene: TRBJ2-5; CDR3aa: CASSLSLAGETQYF
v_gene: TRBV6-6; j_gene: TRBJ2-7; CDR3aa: CASSRSSYEQYF
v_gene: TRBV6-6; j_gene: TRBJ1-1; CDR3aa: CASSYSEGSAEAFF